This T cell receptor beta chain was retrieved from a study of blood T cell repertoires in COVID-19. At the level of the study: Researchers got acute and convalescent COVID-19 samples from the United States, Italy and Spain. Sources were T cells, B-cell-depleted T cells, or PBMCs; the material itself was cDNA or gDNA.

In the authors' methods: Reference gene primer amplification gave nucleated cell count estimates. Sequencing was performed with immunoSEQ multiplex PCR; in TCRdb, only in-frame clones are kept and a portion is missing. Clone size and the V and J calls come from that table; the DNA yielded D and trimming. This sample has over 90,000 clones, with 85% to 90% found just once. Germline V lookup: CDR1 SEHNR, CDR2 FQNEAQ (reference sequence). Trimming removed 3 bases from V and 8 bases from J, with 13 bases in between. There are 14 residues in the CDR3. Material: peripheral blood. The chain has TRBV7-9 and TRBJ1-4; D not certain. The receptor comes from a human donor in a cohort sampled during active COVID-19. This chain's CDR3 is CASSFGNRAEKLFF. In nucleotides, the CDR3 is TGTGCCAGCAGCTTCGGGAATCGGGCCGAAAAACTGTTTTTT.